One and the same sample provided the 23 T cell receptor beta chains below, sequenced in a study of blood T cell repertoires in COVID-19. Sequenced by immunoSEQ multiplex PCR; TCRdb stores in-frame clones only, minus some. The table has approximately 140,000 clones, 65% to 85% seen once; the top ten hold 15% to 20%. Sequences were obtained from peripheral blood. The receptor set was obtained from an elderly woman with acute or convalescent COVID-19.

The chain has TRBV19 and TRBJ2-1; D may be TRBD2 (6 bases). Trimming shortened V by 5 bases and J by 2 bases, and 19 bases separated the two germline ends. Germline CDR1 LNHDA, CDR2 SQIVND (reference sequence). There are 17 residues in the CDR3. In nucleotides, the CDR3 is TGTGCCAGTAGTCCATCAAGGAGCGGGCCACCCTACAATGAGCAGTTCTTC. As protein: CASSPSRSGPPYNEQFF.

The chain joins TRBV30 to TRBJ1-2; 7 bases align to TRBD1. The CDR3 extends over 13 amino acids. V was pared by 2 bases and J by 6 bases, with 6 bases of the junction left unmatched. Germline CDR1 and CDR2: GTSNPN and SVGIG (reference sequence). The CDR3 coding sequence is TGTGCCTGGAGTCCAACGGGACAGAATGGCTACACCTTC. Protein product: CAWSPTGQNGYTF.

This clone turned up a few times. The V gene is TRBV2, the J gene TRBJ1-5; perhaps TRBD1 as D (6 bases). Germline V gene lookup returns CDR1 SNHLY and CDR2 FYNNEI. V lost 5 bases and J lost 3, with 11 bases in between. This CDR3 region has 14 residues. CDR3 sequence: CASSSQGSNQPQHF. CDR3 coding DNA: TGTGCCAGCAGTTCACAGGGATCCAATCAGCCCCAGCATTTT.

The chain recombines TRBV27 with TRBJ2-7; 7 bases agree with TRBD1. Germline V gene lookup returns CDR1 MNHEY and CDR2 SMNVEV (reference sequence). J lost 3 bases, V lost 5 bases, and 7 bases had no gene match. The CDR3 length is 14 residues. The CDR3, as DNA: TGTGCCAGCAGTCCACCGGACAGGTACTACGAGCAGTACTTC. This encodes CASSPPDRYYEQYF.

This rearrangement joins TRBV7-9 to TRBJ2-7, with TRBD1 as a possible D gene (5 bases). CDR3 length: 14 amino acids. CDR1 and CDR2 from the germline V gene are SEHNR and FQNEAQ (reference sequence). Trimming shortened V by 5 bases and J by 0 bases, and 11 bases separated the two germline ends. CDR3 loop: CASSQQESSYEQYF. The CDR3 nucleotides read TGTGCCAGCAGCCAACAGGAGAGCTCCTACGAGCAGTACTTC.

The genes are TRBV9 and TRBJ1-2; D might be TRBD1 (5 bases). In germline, CDR1 is SGDLS, CDR2 YYNGEE. With 8 bases removed from V and 8 bases from J, the gap between germline ends came to 16 bases. This CDR3 spans 12 amino acids. The CDR3, as DNA: TGTGCCAGTAGTAAAAGGGACTGGGGCTACACCTTC. Its translation is CASSKRDWGYTF.

The chain recombines TRBV5-6 with TRBJ2-2; D uncertain. V lost 0 bases to trimming and J lost 6 bases, with 12 bases between them. The CDR3 contains 15 residues. Looked up from germline, CDR1 is SGHDT and CDR2 is YYEEEE. The CDR3: CASSLAAGFPGELFF. CDR3 bases: TGTGCCAGCAGCTTGGCCGCAGGTTTCCCCGGGGAGCTGTTTTTT.

V is TRBV5-4 and J is TRBJ2-3; 7 bases are a match to TRBD2. V dropped 2 bases and J dropped 5; count of bases not matched to a gene: 5. Germline-derived CDR1 and CDR2 are SGHNT and YYREEE (reference sequence). This CDR3 has 14 residues. The CDR3 reads CASSFGGRVDTQYF. The CDR3 coding sequence is TGTGCCAGCAGCTTCGGGGGGAGGGTAGATACGCAGTATTTT.

The chain has TRBV29-1 and TRBJ1-1; D not certain. Germline loops: CDR1 SQVTM, CDR2 ANQGSEA. The germline V and J ends were trimmed by 5 bases and 4 bases, with 17 bases remaining between them. The CDR3 length is 14 residues. The CDR3 nucleotides read TGCAGCGTTTTGGTCTCTCGGGAAGGCACTGAAGCTTTCTTT. The encoded protein is CSVLVSREGTEAFF.

The rearrangement joins TRBV9 to TRBJ2-2; TRBD2 matches at 11 bases. CDR1 SGDLS and CDR2 YYNGEE come from the germline V gene. The ends lost 3 bases at V and 1 base at J; junction bases unmatched: 2. There are 16 residues in the CDR3. The CDR3 protein is CASSAGTSGNTGELFF. The CDR3 DNA reads as TGTGCCAGCAGCGCCGGGACTAGCGGGAACACCGGGGAGCTGTTTTTT. The full variable domain, with the rest looked up from reference TRBV9 and TRBJ2-2, is DSGVTQTPKHLITATGQRVTLRCSPRSGDLSVYWYQQSLDQGLQFLIQYYNGEERAKGNILERFSAQQFPDLHSELNLSSLELGDSALYFCASSAGTSGNTGELFFGEGSRLTVL.

CDR3 amino acids: CASSLGALQGETDTQYF. The CDR3 coding sequence is TGTGCCAGCAGCTTGGGTGCCTTACAGGGTGAAACAGATACGCAGTATTTT. This chain connects TRBV5-8 to TRBJ2-3; TRBD1 might be the D (6 bases). The CDR3 contains 17 residues. Trimming took 0 bases from V and 3 from J, leaving 17 bases between them. CDR1 and CDR2 (germline): SGHTS, YDEGEE.

The chain carries TRBV5-1 and TRBJ2-7; 7 bases map to TRBD1. This CDR3 is built from 14 residues. V was pared by 4 bases and J by 1 base, with 5 bases of the junction left unmatched. CDR1 is SGHRS, CDR2 YFSETQ, per germline. The CDR3 loop reads CASSVGQVSYEQYF. CDR3 bases: TGCGCCAGCAGCGTAGGACAGGTTTCCTACGAGCAGTACTTC.

The V and J genes are TRBV9 and TRBJ2-7, with 10 bases that match TRBD2. The germline V gene has CDR1 SGDLS and CDR2 YYNGEE. This CDR3 is built from 15 residues. With 0 bases clipped from V and 4 bases from J, the junction kept 4 bases outside the gene matches. CDR3 region: CASSVGSSGSYEQYF. The CDR3 DNA is TGTGCCAGCAGCGTAGGTTCTAGCGGGAGTTACGAGCAGTACTTC.

This chain uses TRBV7-2 with TRBJ1-2; 7 bases are a match to TRBD1. Trimming cost V 1 base and J 2 bases; bases outside gene matches: 7. The CDR3 runs to 16 residues. The germline CDR1 and CDR2 sequences are SGHTA and FQGNSA. For the CDR3, the DNA is TGTGCCAGCAGCTTAGGGGTTGCGGGACAGAACTATGGCTACACCTTC. This codes for CASSLGVAGQNYGYTF.

This chain joins TRBV5-6 and TRBJ2-3; D uncertain. Trimming removed 1 base at V and 5 bases at J, with 5 bases between. Germline CDR1 SGHDT, CDR2 YYEEEE. This CDR3 is built from 12 residues. The CDR3 bases are TGTGCCAGCAGCTTGAGAGGAGATACGCAGTATTTT. This gives the protein CASSLRGDTQYF.

For the CDR3, the DNA is TGTGCCAGCAGTCGACACGTTAACACTGAAGCTTTCTTT. This codes for CASSRHVNTEAFF. The chain has TRBV25-1 and TRBJ1-1; D ambiguous. V dropped 5 bases and J dropped 2 bases, with 9 bases sitting between them. The CDR3 length is 13 residues. Germline CDR1 and CDR2: MGHDK and SYGVNS.

J is TRBJ1-2 and V is TRBV3-1 (or the pseudogene TRBV3-2), with TRBD1 identical over 9 bases. CDR1 LGHDT and CDR2 YNNKEL come from the germline V gene (reference sequence). With 5 bases clipped from V and 6 bases from J, the junction kept 4 bases outside the gene matches. The CDR3 is 13 residues long. CDR3 nucleotides: TGTGCCAGCAGCTTACGGGACAGGGATGGCTACACCTTC. It yields the protein CASSLRDRDGYTF.

J is TRBJ1-1 and V is TRBV5-1; perhaps TRBD1 as D (5 bases). Germline CDR1 SGHRS, CDR2 YFSETQ. This CDR3 has 17 amino acids. Between the trimmed V and J ends, which lost 0 bases and 0 bases, there was a span of 15 bases. CDR3 DNA: TGCGCCAGCAGCTTGGTCGTAGGGGAGGGGATGAACACTGAAGCTTTCTTT. Its protein is CASSLVVGEGMNTEAFF.

The genes are TRBV19 and TRBJ1-5; D is possibly TRBD1 (5 bases). The CDR3 runs to 12 residues. Germline loops: CDR1 LNHDA, CDR2 SQIVND (reference sequence). The V and J ends lost 6 bases and 6 bases respectively, with 9 bases between them. CDR3 in DNA: TGTGCCAGTAGCCAGGGTGCTCAGCCCCAGCATTTT. Protein sequence: CASSQGAQPQHF.

The chain employs TRBV5-5 and TRBJ2-5, with TRBD2 identical over 8 bases. This CDR3 is built from 16 residues. Per the germline V gene, CDR1 is SGHKS and CDR2 is YYEKEE (reference sequence). J lost 3 bases, V lost 2 bases, and 9 bases had no gene match. CDR3 protein: CASSFDPTSVKETQYF. DNA for the CDR3: TGTGCCAGCAGCTTTGATCCGACTAGCGTAAAAGAGACCCAGTACTTC.

The V call is TRBV5-6, the J call TRBJ2-5; D not certain. The CDR3 runs to 16 residues. Germline V gene lookup returns CDR1 SGHDT and CDR2 YYEEEE. The V end was cut by 4 bases, the J end by 5 bases, with 21 bases between. CDR3 loop: CASSRPAVPSEETQYF. The DNA of the CDR3 is TGTGCCAGCAGCCGCCCGGCAGTCCCGAGCGAGGAGACCCAGTACTTC.

The chain has TRBV3-1 (or the pseudogene TRBV3-2) and TRBJ2-1; possible D gene TRBD1, 6 bases. V was pared by 1 base and J by 5 bases, with 12 bases between. The CDR3 extends over 15 amino acids. From germline, CDR1 is LGHDT and CDR2 YNNKEL (reference sequence). The CDR3 DNA reads TGTGCCAGCAGCCAAGGGCAGGGGATAGACAATGAGCAGTTCTTC. This sequence encodes CASSQGQGIDNEQFF.

The rearrangement uses TRBV9 and TRBJ1-1, with 10 bases aligning to TRBD1. The CDR3 extends over 16 amino acids. The V gene end was trimmed by 3 bases and the J gene end by 0 bases; junction bases not matched to a gene: 5. The germline CDR1 and CDR2 sequences are SGDLS and YYNGEE. CDR3 DNA sequence: TGTGCCAGCAGCGCCCGGACAGGGGGGTTGAACACTGAAGCTTTCTTT. Translation: CASSARTGGLNTEAFF.